This T cell receptor (beta chain) was observed in a study of neurological immune-mediated disorders (dated by TCRdb to the late 2010s). Regarding the study in general: Peripheral blood TCR-beta repertoires from patients with HTLV-I-associated myelopathy (HAM/TSP), patients with multiple sclerosis, and healthy controls were compared in the study using UMI-based sequencing. The cohort included approximately 68 subjects: around 15 with HAM/TSP, some 35 with multiple sclerosis, and around 20 healthy controls. Alongside PBMC samples, the set of approximately 100 TCR-beta libraries contained longitudinal samples, technical triplicates, and paired CD4+ and CD8+ T-cell subsets that had been sorted.

Blood bank volunteers in Maryland, USA served as the healthy controls. Unsorted PBMC libraries were generated from 2 million PBMCs stored in RNAlater at -80 °C until RNA extraction. Peripheral blood underwent Ficoll-Hypaque density gradient centrifugation to isolate PBMCs, which were then cryopreserved in liquid nitrogen. This clonotype was detected many times. Its target antigen remains unknown. Base qualities are not at hand, and no much larger clone is one base apart. General conclusions and limits of the study: Expanded clones from different subjects shared no identical CDR3 amino acid sequences, which suggests that TCR-beta repertoires were private in all groups. TCR clonal expansion was highest in HAM/TSP patients and lowest in MS patients, with MS patients falling below even healthy controls.

The trim is 4 bases for V and 7 bases for J, with a gap of 20 bases between the germline ends. The CDR3 holds 16 amino acids from the cysteine to the phenylalanine. Of the read, only the CDR3 DNA is kept; its 48 bases are in frame from base 1. cDNA was synthesized by template-switch 5'RACE using a primer with a 10-nucleotide random unique molecular identifier that tagged each TCR transcript. Each sequencing run produced over 160 million TCR-beta sequences covering 15-18 subjects. The RNeasy kit was used for extraction of total RNA. The KAPA Real-time Library Amplification kit was used to amplify TCR-beta VDJ regions with primers for the TCR constant region and the 5'RACE anchor. Sample indexes and Illumina adaptors were added in a first PCR, after which library yield was increased in a second PCR. The roughly 650 bp TCR product was size-selected on a 2% E-gel SizeSelection system after Ampure bead purification. Library quality was checked on a Bioanalyzer, concentration was measured with Qubit, and libraries were quantified with the Kapa Library Quantification kit before pooling. An Illumina HiSeq 2500 sequenced the libraries paired-end 2 x 150 bp. To increase sequence diversity, roughly 25-31% phiX was spiked into each library pool. Concerning the study's data processing: The UMI-based MiGEC pipeline processed quality-filtered reads and removed over 80% of raw TCR sequences during error correction. IMGT germline references were used for alignment of VDJ genes, and clonotypes were defined by a unique CDR3 amino acid sequence together with V-J genes. Clonal expansion, Shannon diversity and CDR3 relatedness were evaluated with VDJtools (CalcPairwiseDistances, ClusterSamples), while phylogenetic trees were built in CLCbio workbench. Expanded clones were defined as having at least 8 unique UMIs, based on coefficient-of-variation modelling across technical triplicates. Using fastp trimming at Q25 and MiXCR clonotype assembly, TCRdb reanalyzed the public sequencing data and kept in-frame beta chains. Each CDR3 protein appears once, grouped with its most common genes and DNA. These V and J calls derive from TCRdb rather than the authors' analysis. This sample is represented by roughly 80,000 distinct CDR3 sequences; around a tenth of them were singletons. The ten largest clones capture less than 2% of the sample.

Sample: PBMCs. The clonotype was recovered from a man aged 50 to 59 in good health. The sequence links TRBV12-3 or TRBV12-4 to TRBJ1-5, with the D segment identity uncertain. For the CDR3, the sequence is CASSSKSDSLGQPQHF. The nucleotides read TGTGCCAGCAGTTCCAAGTCTGACTCCCTCGGGCAGCCCCAGCATTTT.